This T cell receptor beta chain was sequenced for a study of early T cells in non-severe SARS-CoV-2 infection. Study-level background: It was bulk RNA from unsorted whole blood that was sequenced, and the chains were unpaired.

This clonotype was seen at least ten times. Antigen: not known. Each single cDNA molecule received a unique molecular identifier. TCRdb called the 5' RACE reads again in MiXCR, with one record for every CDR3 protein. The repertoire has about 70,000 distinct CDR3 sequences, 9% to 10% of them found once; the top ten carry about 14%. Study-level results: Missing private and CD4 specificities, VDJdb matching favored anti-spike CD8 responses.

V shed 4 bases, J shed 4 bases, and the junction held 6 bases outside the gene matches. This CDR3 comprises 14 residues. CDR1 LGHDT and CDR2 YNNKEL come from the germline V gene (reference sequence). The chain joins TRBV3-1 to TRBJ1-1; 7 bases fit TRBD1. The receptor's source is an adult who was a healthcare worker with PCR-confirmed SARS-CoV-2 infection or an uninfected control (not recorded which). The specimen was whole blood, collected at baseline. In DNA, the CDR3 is TGTGCCAGCAGCCGGCAGGGGGGGTCCACTGAAGCTTTCTTT. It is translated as CASSRQGGSTEAFF.